A single sample is the source of the 2 T cell receptor beta chains below, sequenced in a study of blood T cell repertoires in COVID-19. Produced via immunoSEQ multiplex PCR; TCRdb's table is partial and in-frame only. Of 150,000 or so clones detected, roughly four fifths appear once; the ten largest clones hold around 1.7%. What was sequenced was peripheral blood. The receptors come from a man older than 75 with acute or convalescent COVID-19.

This sequence joins TRBV19 and TRBJ2-1; 11 bases line up with TRBD2. This CDR3 contains 15 residues. Germline V lookup: CDR1 LNHDA, CDR2 SQIVND (reference sequence). Germline trimming cut 8 bases from V and 5 bases from J; bases unmatched to any gene: 8. Here the CDR3 reads CASGSSGGPHNEQFF. The CDR3 bases are TGTGCCAGTGGATCTAGCGGGGGGCCCCACAATGAGCAGTTCTTC.

This sequence joins TRBV4-2 and TRBJ2-1; the D gene is possibly TRBD2 (5 bases). The germline V gene encodes CDR1 LGHNA and CDR2 YNFKEQ. This CDR3 contains 13 residues. V dropped 1 base and J dropped 7 bases, with 8 bases sitting between them. CDR3 DNA sequence: TGTGCCAGCAGCCAAGGAGAGGGAAATGAGCAGTTCTTC. Residues: CASSQGEGNEQFF.